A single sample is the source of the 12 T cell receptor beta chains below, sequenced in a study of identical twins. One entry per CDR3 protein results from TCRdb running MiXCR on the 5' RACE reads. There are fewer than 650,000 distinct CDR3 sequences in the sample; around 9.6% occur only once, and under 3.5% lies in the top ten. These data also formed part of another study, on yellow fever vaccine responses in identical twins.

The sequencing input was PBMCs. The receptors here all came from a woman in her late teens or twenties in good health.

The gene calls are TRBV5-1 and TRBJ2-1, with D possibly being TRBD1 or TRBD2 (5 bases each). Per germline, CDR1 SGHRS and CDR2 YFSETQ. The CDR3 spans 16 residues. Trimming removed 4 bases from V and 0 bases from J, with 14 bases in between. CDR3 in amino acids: CASSPGTGLSYNEQFF. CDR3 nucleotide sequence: TGCGCCAGCAGCCCGGGGACGGGGCTCTCCTACAATGAGCAGTTCTTC.

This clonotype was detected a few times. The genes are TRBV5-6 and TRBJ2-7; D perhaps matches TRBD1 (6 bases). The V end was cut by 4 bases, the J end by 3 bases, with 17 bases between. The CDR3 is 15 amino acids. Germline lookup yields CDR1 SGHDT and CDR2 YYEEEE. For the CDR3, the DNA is TGTGCCAGCAGCGGAGGACAGATGTTTTACTACGAGCAGTACTTC. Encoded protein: CASSGGQMFYYEQYF.

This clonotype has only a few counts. CDR3 nucleotides: TGCAGTGCTAGAGCCAGCGGGGGCCGTAGCTCCTACAATGAGCAGTTCTTC. As protein: CSARASGGRSSYNEQFF. The J gene is TRBJ2-1, the V gene TRBV20-1; 8 nucleotides match TRBD2. After removal of 1 base from V and 0 bases from J, the junction contained 8 bases not matched to a gene. Germline V lookup: CDR1 DFQATT, CDR2 SNEGSKA (reference sequence). The CDR3 has 17 amino acids.

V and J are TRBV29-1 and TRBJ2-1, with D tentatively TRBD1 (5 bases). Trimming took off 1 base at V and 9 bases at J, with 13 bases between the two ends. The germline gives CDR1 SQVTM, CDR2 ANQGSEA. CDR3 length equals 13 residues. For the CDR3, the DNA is TGCAGCGTTGAAGGTATCAGGGTTAGTGAGCAGTTCTTC. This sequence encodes CSVEGIRVSEQFF.

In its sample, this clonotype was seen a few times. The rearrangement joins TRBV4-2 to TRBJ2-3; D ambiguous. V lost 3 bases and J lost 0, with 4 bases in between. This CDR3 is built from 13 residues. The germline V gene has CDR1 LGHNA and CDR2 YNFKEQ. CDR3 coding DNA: TGTGCCAGCAGCCATCCCAGCACAGATACGCAGTATTTT. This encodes CASSHPSTDTQYF.

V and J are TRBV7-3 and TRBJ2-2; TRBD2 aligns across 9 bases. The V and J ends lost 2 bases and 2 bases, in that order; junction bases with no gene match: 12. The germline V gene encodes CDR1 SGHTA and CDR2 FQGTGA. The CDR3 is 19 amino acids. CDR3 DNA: TGTGCCAGCAGCTTATTCCCTCGTGGGACTAGCCAAAACACCGGGGAGCTGTTTTTT. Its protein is CASSLFPRGTSQNTGELFF.

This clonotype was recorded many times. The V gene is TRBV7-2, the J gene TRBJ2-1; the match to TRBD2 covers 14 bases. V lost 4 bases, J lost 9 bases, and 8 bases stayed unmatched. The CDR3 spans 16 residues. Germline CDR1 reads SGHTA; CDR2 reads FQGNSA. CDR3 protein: CASSSNLGLAGGEQFF. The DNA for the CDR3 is TGTGCCAGCAGCTCGAACCTCGGACTAGCGGGGGGTGAGCAGTTCTTC.

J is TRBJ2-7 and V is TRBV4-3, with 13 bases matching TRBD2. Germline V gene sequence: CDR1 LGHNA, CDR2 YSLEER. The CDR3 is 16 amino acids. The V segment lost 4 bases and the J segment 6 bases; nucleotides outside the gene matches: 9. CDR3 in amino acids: CASSRVGLAGVAEQYF. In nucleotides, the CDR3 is TGCGCCAGCAGCCGGGTCGGACTAGCGGGAGTAGCCGAGCAGTACTTC.

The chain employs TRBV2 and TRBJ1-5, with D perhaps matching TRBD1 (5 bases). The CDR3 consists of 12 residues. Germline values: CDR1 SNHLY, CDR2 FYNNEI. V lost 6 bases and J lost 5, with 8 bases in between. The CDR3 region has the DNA TGTGCCAGCAGAAAGACAGATCAGCCCCAGCATTTT. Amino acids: CASRKTDQPQHF.

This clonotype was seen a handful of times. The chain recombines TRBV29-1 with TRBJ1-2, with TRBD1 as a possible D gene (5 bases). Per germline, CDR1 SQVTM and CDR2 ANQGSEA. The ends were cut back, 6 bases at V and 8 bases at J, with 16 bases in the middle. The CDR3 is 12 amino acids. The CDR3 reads CSVEEAGPGYTF. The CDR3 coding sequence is TGCAGCGTGGAGGAGGCAGGGCCCGGCTACACCTTC.

The CDR3 region has the DNA TGTGCCAGCAGCGTATCCTCGCTAGCGGGAACCTACGAGCAGTACTTC. Translation gives CASSVSSLAGTYEQYF. The rearrangement links TRBV9 to TRBJ2-7, with TRBD2 matching 9 bases. With V trimmed by 1 base and J by 2 bases, 7 bases remained unmatched. Germline V CDR1 and CDR2: SGDLS, YYNGEE. The CDR3 runs 16 residues.

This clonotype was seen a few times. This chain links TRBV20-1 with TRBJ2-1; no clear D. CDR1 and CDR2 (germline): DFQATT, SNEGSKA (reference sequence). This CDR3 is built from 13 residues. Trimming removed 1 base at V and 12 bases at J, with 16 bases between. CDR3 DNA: TGCAGTGCTAGAGGGGGTGGTCTCACCTCGCAGTTCTTC. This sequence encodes CSARGGGLTSQFF.